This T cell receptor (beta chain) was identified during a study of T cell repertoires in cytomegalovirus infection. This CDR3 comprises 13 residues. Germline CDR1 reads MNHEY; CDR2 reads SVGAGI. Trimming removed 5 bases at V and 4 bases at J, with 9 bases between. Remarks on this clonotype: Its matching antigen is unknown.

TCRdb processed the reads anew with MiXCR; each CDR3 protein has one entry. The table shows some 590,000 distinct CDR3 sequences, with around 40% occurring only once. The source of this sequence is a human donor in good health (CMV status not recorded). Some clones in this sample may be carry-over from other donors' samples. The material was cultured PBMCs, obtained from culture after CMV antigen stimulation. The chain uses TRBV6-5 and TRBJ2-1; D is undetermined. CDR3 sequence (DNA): TGTGCCAGCAGTCGTGACGAGTACAATGAGCAGTTCTTC. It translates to CASSRDEYNEQFF.